Presented here are 31 T cell receptor beta chains from one specimen sequenced in a study of radiotherapy plus CTLA-4 blockade in lung cancer. TCRdb keeps only in-frame clones here, not all; method: immunoSEQ multiplex PCR. Found here are some 43,000 clones, roughly 80% of them singletons; the top ten hold approximately 3.5%. Sequencing used peripheral blood, obtained from a patient treated with radiotherapy plus ipilimumab. The receptors shown here come from a human donor with non-small cell lung cancer who had stable disease on radiotherapy plus ipilimumab.

V usage is TRBV11-2 and J usage is TRBJ1-5; 12 bases fit TRBD1. J was trimmed by 7 bases and V by 5 bases; bases with no gene match: 9. Germline V lookup: CDR1 SGHAT, CDR2 FQNNGV. This CDR3 is 16 amino acids long. The CDR3 spells CASSLGTGGAGQPQHF. CDR3 nucleotide sequence: TGTGCCAGCAGCCTAGGGACAGGGGGCGCGGGGCAGCCCCAGCATTTT.

The rearrangement joins TRBV19 to TRBJ1-2; D gene unclear. The CDR3 is made up of 13 amino acids. The germline CDR1 and CDR2 sequences are LNHDA and SQIVND (reference sequence). V was cut by 6 bases and J by 5 bases, with 13 bases left in between. The CDR3, as DNA: TGTGCCAGTAGCGCACAGCTTATTTATGGCTACACCTTC. As protein: CASSAQLIYGYTF.

The chain employs TRBV9 and TRBJ2-3; a possible D gene is TRBD1 (5 bases). With 1 base removed from V and 1 base from J, the gap between germline ends came to 13 bases. Germline CDR1 and CDR2: SGDLS and YYNGEE. This CDR3 spans 16 amino acids. The CDR3 reads CASSVRGEAGTDTQYF. The CDR3 nucleotides read TGTGCCAGCAGCGTAAGGGGCGAGGCGGGCACAGATACGCAGTATTTT.

The V and J genes are TRBV2 and TRBJ2-3, with D possibly being TRBD2 (6 bases). V dropped 0 bases and J dropped 0 bases, with 7 bases sitting between them. The length of the CDR3 is 15 residues. Germline loops: CDR1 SNHLY, CDR2 FYNNEI. CDR3 sequence reads: CASSEASGSTDTQYF. The CDR3 nucleotides read TGTGCCAGCAGTGAAGCGAGCGGGAGCACAGATACGCAGTATTTT.

This rearrangement joins TRBV28 to TRBJ2-7, with D unresolved. Trimming pared 8 bases from V and 3 bases from J, leaving 8 bases between. Germline V gives CDR1 MDHEN, CDR2 SYDVKM. The CDR3 sequence is 11 residues long. CDR3 residues: CASFTGYEQYF. CDR3 nucleotide sequence: TGTGCCAGCTTCACTGGCTACGAGCAGTACTTC.

This chain links TRBV7-6 with TRBJ2-3, with D uncertain. V lost 4 bases and J 7 bases, leaving 18 bases between the germline ends. Germline CDR1 SGHVS, CDR2 FNYEAQ. This CDR3 spans 15 amino acids. CDR3 loop: CASSSLGPPQYTQYF. The CDR3 nucleotides are TGTGCCAGCAGCTCCCTTGGCCCGCCACAGTATACGCAGTATTTT.

In its sample, this clone was seen once. The chain is built from TRBV29-1 and TRBJ1-1, with a tentative D call TRBD1 (5 bases). The germline gives CDR1 SQVTM, CDR2 ANQGSEA. Trimming took off 6 bases at V and 8 bases at J, with 13 bases between the two ends. The CDR3 consists of 11 residues. The CDR3 nucleotides read TGCAGCGTCAACCTTGGGGCCGAAGCTTTCTTT. Residues: CSVNLGAEAFF.

V and J are TRBV7-9 and TRBJ1-2, with D possibly being TRBD1 (5 bases). CDR1 and CDR2 (germline): SEHNR, FQNEAQ (reference sequence). This CDR3 is 15 amino acids long. The ends were cut back, 6 bases at V and 0 bases at J, with 14 bases in the middle. The CDR3 DNA reads TGTGCCAGCAGTCATCCCGACAGATCTAACTATGGCTACACCTTC. Translated, it gives CASSHPDRSNYGYTF. The whole variable domain, filled in from reference TRBV7-9 and TRBJ1-2, reads DTGVSQNPRHKITKRGQNVTFRCDPISEHNRLYWYRQTLGQGPEFLTYFQNEAQLEKSRLLSDRFSAERPKGSFSTLEIQRTEQGDSAMYLCASSHPDRSNYGYTFGSGTRLTVV.

V is TRBV7-3 and J is TRBJ2-5; TRBD2 aligns across 10 bases. The V segment lost 1 base and the J segment 5 bases; nucleotides outside the gene matches: 16. Germline lookup yields CDR1 SGHTA and CDR2 FQGTGA. This CDR3 spans 19 amino acids. The CDR3: CASSLRGTSGRALGETQYF. The DNA of the CDR3 is TGTGCCAGCAGCTTAAGAGGAACAAGCGGGAGGGCCCTGGGTGAGACCCAGTACTTC. Full variable domain (missing parts from reference TRBV7-3 and TRBJ2-5): GAGVSQTPSNKVTEKGKYVELRCDPISGHTALYWYRQSLGQGPEFLIYFQGTGAADDSGLPNDRFFAVRPEGSVSTLKIQRTERGDSAVYLCASSLRGTSGRALGETQYFGPGTRLLVL.

The V gene is TRBV9, the J gene TRBJ2-7; possibly TRBD2 for D (6 bases). V was clipped by 0 bases and J by 3 bases, with 10 bases between them. The CDR3 is 14 amino acids. Germline CDR1 reads SGDLS; CDR2 reads YYNGEE. The CDR3 is CASSVAGGDYEQYF. CDR3 nucleotide sequence: TGTGCCAGCAGCGTAGCGGGCGGGGACTACGAGCAGTACTTC.

The chain combines TRBV2 with TRBJ1-1, with 10 bases lining up with TRBD1. V was clipped by 6 bases and J by 5 bases; unmatched bases: 6. Germline values: CDR1 SNHLY, CDR2 FYNNEI. CDR3 length: 14 amino acids. The CDR3 sequence: CASSTGQGGTEAFF. In DNA form, the CDR3 reads TGTGCCAGCAGCACCGGACAGGGGGGAACTGAAGCTTTCTTT.

The chain uses TRBV11-2 and TRBJ1-5; tentative D call: TRBD1 (5 bases). V was shortened by 1 base and J by 6 bases, with 13 bases between the two germline ends. CDR3 length: 15 residues. Looked up from germline, CDR1 is SGHAT and CDR2 is FQNNGV. The CDR3 DNA reads TGTGCCAGCAGCTTAGTGGGCCAGGGCGGTCAGCCCCAGCATTTT. Its translation: CASSLVGQGGQPQHF.

J is TRBJ2-3 and V is TRBV14, with D uncertain. This CDR3 comprises 15 residues. Germline CDR1 and CDR2: SGHDN and FVKESK. The germline V and J ends were trimmed by 2 bases and 1 base, with 10 bases remaining between them. CDR3 residues: CASSQRLDGTDTQYF. For the CDR3, the DNA is TGTGCCAGCAGCCAACGACTCGACGGCACAGATACGCAGTATTTT.

This clone was recorded only once. V gene TRBV27 combines with J gene TRBJ2-5; maybe TRBD2 (7 bases). The DNA end favors TRBJ2-7, so the J call may be wrong. The germline V gene has CDR1 MNHEY and CDR2 SMNVEV (reference sequence). This CDR3 region has 18 residues. Written as DNA, the CDR3 is TGTGCCAGCAGTTTCGACCCTAGCAGGATTGGGAGGGGGTACGAGCAGTACTTC. It encodes CASSFDPSRIGRGYEQYF.

The chain combines TRBV28 with TRBJ1-2, with D perhaps TRBD1 (6 bases). Germline V gene sequence: CDR1 MDHEN, CDR2 SYDVKM. With 6 bases removed from V and 6 bases from J, the gap between germline ends came to 14 bases. The CDR3 is made up of 13 amino acids. CDR3 sequence: CASRKAGEDGYTF. DNA of the CDR3: TGTGCCAGCAGAAAGGCAGGGGAAGATGGCTACACCTTC.

The chain carries TRBV5-5 and TRBJ2-3; tentatively, D is TRBD1 (5 bases). The germline V gene has CDR1 SGHKS and CDR2 YYEKEE (reference sequence). This CDR3 has 13 amino acids. V lost 1 base to trimming and J lost 3 bases, with 6 bases between them. CDR3 residues: CASSLRGTDTQYF. DNA of the CDR3: TGTGCCAGCAGCTTGAGGGGAACAGATACGCAGTATTTT.

The V call is TRBV27, the J call TRBJ2-2, with D perhaps matching TRBD1 (5 bases). Trimming left V 2 bases short and J 2 bases short, with 12 bases between. Germline CDR1 reads MNHEY; CDR2 reads SMNVEV (reference sequence). This CDR3 has 16 amino acids. CDR3 in amino acids: CASSLDSGINTGELFF. CDR3 bases: TGTGCCAGCAGTTTAGATTCAGGGATAAACACCGGGGAGCTGTTTTTT.

This sequence joins TRBV27 and TRBJ1-5, with TRBD1 as a possible D gene (5 bases). V was pared by 4 bases and J by 4 bases, with 11 bases between. CDR1 is MNHEY, CDR2 SMNVEV, per germline (reference sequence). This CDR3 region has 14 residues. This chain's CDR3 is CASSSQGTNQPQHF. CDR3 DNA sequence: TGTGCCAGCAGTTCTCAGGGTACGAATCAGCCCCAGCATTTT.

The V and J genes are TRBV7-2 and TRBJ1-5, with 7 bases matching TRBD1. CDR1 is SGHTA, CDR2 FQGNSA, per germline. The J segment lost 6 bases and the V segment lost 2 bases, leaving 10 bases of the junction unmatched. The CDR3 spans 16 residues. The CDR3 region is CASSLLEGAQGQPQHF. The CDR3 region has the DNA TGTGCCAGCAGCTTACTCGAGGGGGCGCAGGGTCAGCCCCAGCATTTT. The full variable domain, rest sourced from reference TRBV7-2 and TRBJ1-5, is GAGVSQSPSNKVTEKGKDVELRCDPISGHTALYWYRQSLGQGLEFLIYFQGNSAPDKSGLPSDRFSAERTGGSVSTLTIQRTQQEDSAVYLCASSLLEGAQGQPQHFGDGTRLSIL.

The genes are TRBV30 and TRBJ2-1; the D gene is possibly TRBD2 (5 bases). The V gene lost 1 base and the J gene lost 4 bases, with 8 bases spanning the gap. Germline CDR1 GTSNPN, CDR2 SVGIG (reference sequence). This CDR3 contains 13 residues. CDR3 residues: CAWSGGQYNEQFF. The CDR3 coding sequence is TGTGCCTGGAGTGGCGGGCAGTACAATGAGCAGTTCTTC.

V and J are TRBV11-2 and TRBJ2-2, with D uncertain. Germline loops: CDR1 SGHAT, CDR2 FQNNGV. This CDR3 spans 15 amino acids. V lost 2 bases and J lost 4, with 11 bases in between. This CDR3 is CASSLSPGITGELFF. In nucleotides, the CDR3 is TGTGCCAGCAGCTTAAGTCCGGGTATCACCGGGGAGCTGTTTTTT. Together with reference TRBV11-2 and TRBJ2-2, the CDR3 gives the full variable domain: EAGVAQSPRYKIIEKRQSVAFWCNPISGHATLYWYQQILGQGPKLLIQFQNNGVVDDSQLPKDRFSAERLKGVDSTLKIQPAKLEDSAVYLCASSLSPGITGELFFGEGSRLTVL.

This rearrangement joins TRBV4-3 to TRBJ2-1, with 7 bases lining up with TRBD2. This CDR3 is 13 amino acids long. Germline lookup yields CDR1 LGHNA and CDR2 YSLEER. Losses at the gene ends were 5 bases for V and 8 bases for J; bases not matched to a gene: 6. The CDR3 loop is CASSGQRGDEQFF. The CDR3 nucleotides are TGCGCCAGCAGCGGCCAGCGGGGTGATGAGCAGTTCTTC.

The chain has TRBV19 and TRBJ2-1; D possibly corresponds to TRBD2 (6 bases). Per the germline V gene, CDR1 is LNHDA and CDR2 is SQIVND (reference sequence). Trimming stripped 1 base from V and 7 bases from J, with 11 bases between. This CDR3 region has 14 residues. In DNA, the CDR3 is TGTGCCAGTAGTATAGTACTAGCTTCGAATGAGCAGTTCTTC. This translates into CASSIVLASNEQFF.

The V gene is TRBV7-9, the J gene TRBJ2-6, with a weak D call TRBD2 (5 bases). Trimming removed 5 bases from V and 11 bases from J, with 13 bases in between. The CDR3 loop spans 13 amino acids. Germline V gene data show CDR1 as SEHNR and CDR2 as FQNEAQ (reference sequence). The CDR3: CASSAGVTDVLTF. CDR3 nucleotides: TGTGCCAGCAGCGCCGGGGTCACCGACGTCCTGACTTTC. Complete variable domain (other parts from reference TRBV7-9 and TRBJ2-6): DTGVSQNPRHKITKRGQNVTFRCDPISEHNRLYWYRQTLGQGPEFLTYFQNEAQLEKSRLLSDRFSAERPKGSFSTLEIQRTEQGDSAMYLCASSAGVTDVLTFGAGSRLTVL.

The chain recombines TRBV11-2 with TRBJ2-4; D perhaps matches TRBD2 (5 bases). Germline loops: CDR1 SGHAT, CDR2 FQNNGV. The CDR3 loop spans 14 amino acids. The V end was cut by 5 bases, the J end by 4 bases, with 12 bases between. The CDR3, as DNA: TGTGCCAGCAGCCTCGGGGTGGGGAAAAACATTCAGTACTTC. It codes for CASSLGVGKNIQYF.

This clone was counted between two and nine times. The chain's CDR3 is CASSQRTSGVGLGNEQFF. Written as DNA, the CDR3 is TGTGCCAGCAGCCAGAGGACTAGCGGAGTGGGCCTAGGCAATGAGCAGTTCTTC. The rearrangement links TRBV7-2 to TRBJ2-1, with 10 bases matching TRBD2. The CDR3 is 18 amino acids. CDR1 SGHTA and CDR2 FQGNSA come from the germline V gene. Losses at the gene ends were 5 bases for V and 6 bases for J; bases not matched to a gene: 16.

V is TRBV11-2 and J is TRBJ2-5, with TRBD2 identical over 9 bases. The CDR3 runs 17 residues. Per the germline V gene, CDR1 is SGHAT and CDR2 is FQNNGV. V shed 4 bases and J 2 bases; nucleotides not matched to a gene: 11. The CDR3 DNA reads TGTGCCAGCAGCTCACCAGAGCGGGGGGCAGGTCAAGAGACCCAGTACTTC. Protein: CASSSPERGAGQETQYF.

V is TRBV21-1 and J is TRBJ1-1; the D call in the table, TRBD1, was not verified against the DNA. TRBV21-1 is labeled a pseudogene. This CDR3 contains 15 residues. The CDR3 protein is CASSCRRTMNTEAFF. The CDR3 DNA reads TGTGCCAGCAGCTGCCGAAGGACAATGAACACTGAAGCTTTCTTT.

The rearrangement joins TRBV19 to TRBJ1-5; D remains unclear. Deletions cut 3 bases from V and 6 bases from J, with 15 bases between. The V gene's germline CDR1 is LNHDA and CDR2 SQIVND (reference sequence). The CDR3 is 15 amino acids. The CDR3 nucleotides are TGTGCCAGTAGTATTGGGCAGGTCAGTGCTCAGCCCCAGCATTTT. It yields the protein CASSIGQVSAQPQHF. The complete variable domain, with remaining parts taken from reference TRBV19 and TRBJ1-5, reads DGGITQSPKYLFRKEGQNVTLSCEQNLNHDAMYWYRQDPGQGLRLIYYSQIVNDFQKGDIAEGYSVSREKKESFPLTVTSAQKNPTAFYLCASSIGQVSAQPQHFGDGTRLSIL.

This clone appeared a few times. The same CDR3 arises from other DNA sequences in this sample as well. CDR3 in amino acids: CASSQDPSGSFYEQYF. The CDR3 DNA reads as TGCGCCAGCAGCCAAGATCCTAGCGGGAGTTTCTACGAGCAGTACTTC. This sequence joins TRBV4-3 and TRBJ2-7; 10 bases are shared with TRBD2. The V gene end was trimmed by 0 bases and the J gene end by 3 bases; junction bases not matched to a gene: 5. CDR3 size: 16 residues. The V gene's germline CDR1 is LGHNA and CDR2 YSLEER.

J is TRBJ2-5 and V is TRBV14, with 7 nucleotides matching TRBD2. Per the germline V gene, CDR1 is SGHDN and CDR2 is FVKESK. The V segment lost 6 bases and the J segment 2 bases; nucleotides outside the gene matches: 6. The CDR3 spans 14 residues. CDR3 sequence: CASSLLARQETQYF. CDR3 nucleotide sequence: TGTGCCAGCAGTCTACTAGCGCGTCAAGAGACCCAGTACTTC. Complete variable domain (other parts from reference TRBV14 and TRBJ2-5): EAGVTQFPSHSVIEKGQTVTLRCDPISGHDNLYWYRRVMGKEIKFLLHFVKESKQDESGMPNNRFLAERTGGTYSTLKVQPAELEDSGVYFCASSLLARQETQYFGPGTRLLVL.